This T cell receptor beta chain is drawn from a study of shared clonotypes between healthy human individuals (TCRdb year 2020). With regard to the full study: Two women and three men aged 18 to 49 years were included in the cohort. For each donor, three plates each were used for CD4 naive and CD4 memory, two plates were used for CD8 naive, and one plate was used for CD8 memory. Blood TCR repertoires of roughly five healthy adults were deeply sequenced to estimate repertoire size and the extent of clonotype sharing between individuals. To increase sequencing depth and limit assay-specific biases, different laboratories used diverse techniques to prepare libraries and sequence TCR repertoires. Between about 0.85 and 8.9 billion PBMCs per donor were obtained by leukapheresis. What the work shows at the level of the full study, not this receptor alone: Estimated clonotype richness was generally larger for naive than for memory subsets. Rarefaction of sorted-subset datasets indicated incomplete sequencing despite the large sequencing depth. Clonotypes shared by all four sorted-subset donors showed higher generation probabilities than non-shared clonotypes. Based on pairwise subsampling, the degree of clonotype sharing among donors was expected to be affected by sequencing depth. Because the study included only a small number of donors, the genetic and exposure-history diversity represented was limited. When a handful of donors were compared, the shared fraction of clonotypes was around 5.1% for naive CD4, around 3.6% for naive CD8, 2.3% for memory CD4, and approximately 0.4% for memory CD8. Sampling was limited to blood, and TCR repertoires in tissue likely differ from TCR repertoires in blood.

A word on this clone: Its antigen target is currently unknown. Base-call qualities are not available, and no considerably larger clone is one nucleotide away.

The donors were healthy, HIV-negative adults who had no recently reported acute infections or vaccinations. Every donor was a Caucasian adult residing in Nashville, Tennessee, USA. CD4+ T cells were enriched by magnetic negative selection, after which naive cells were positively selected on CD45RA and the negative fraction was taken as the memory subset. Blood was collected by leukapheresis, and PBMCs were isolated by Ficoll-Histopaque density gradient centrifugation and then cryopreserved in liquid nitrogen vapor phase. Purity and quantity of every magnetically sorted T cell population were checked by analytical flow cytometry. From each sorted fraction, genomic DNA was isolated and quantified by UV absorbance on a Nanodrop 2000c. Germline trimming: 4 bases from V, 4 bases from J; junction bases outside gene matches: 8. From a lookup of the germline V gene, CDR1 and CDR2 are WSHSY and SAAADI. The CDR3 holds 15 amino acids from the cysteine to the phenylalanine. The only DNA kept is the CDR3, 45 bases in frame from the first base.

Using the deep immunoSEQ assay, TCR CDR3 regions were amplified from genomic DNA by multiplex PCR. Extracted genomic DNA from each cell subset was distributed evenly across all wells of several immunoSEQ 96-well plates, and each plate was treated as a replicate. For sorted subsets, each replicate PCR was loaded with 200 ng genomic DNA, equivalent to about 33,000 T cell genomes. The purified libraries were quantified using a Qubit 3.0 fluorometer, sized with a Bioanalyzer 2100, and then quantified again using the KAPA Library Quantification kit. A separate single-read 150-cycle Illumina NextSeq 550 flow cell was used to sequence each immunoSEQ 96-well plate. As for the original processing: Because the immunoSEQ output included only junctional sequences and no quality scores, the filtering could not be the same as the filtering used for full-length reads. To assign V/J genes and CDR3, sequences were annotated against IMGT germline references using PyIR, a Python wrapper for IgBLAST v1.9. Reads were removed for weak V/J assignments (E-value above 1e-6), missing CDR3, stop codons, out-of-frame junctions, or ambiguous translated residues. A V3J clonotype was defined by an identical inferred V gene, J gene, and CDR3 amino acid sequence. To compute the percentage overlap between repertoires, the number of shared unique clonotypes was divided by the size of the smaller repertoire. Repertoire richness was assessed with RTK rarefaction, the Chao1 estimator, and Recon v2.1 estimates of unobserved clonotypes. OLGA was used to compute generation probabilities for all TCRbeta clonotypes that the gDNA method yielded from a few donors. TCRdb holds this immuneACCESS table with in-frame rearrangements only. Some clones are missing; in checked studies, unresolved V genes explain under half, and the rest has no known cause. That table gives V, J and clone size, and the DNA gave D and trimming. The sample yields 170,000 or so clones; around 63% were counted once. The ten top clones hold more than 9% of the sample.

Sequencing was carried out using memory CD4+ T cells sorted from blood. The cell subset or site label, read with the paper, signifies: CD45RA-negative fraction. The receptor was derived from a man aged 25 to 40 in good health. This chain joins TRBV10-2 to TRBJ2-7; TRBD2 lines up with 9 middle nucleotides. The nucleotide sequence reads as follows: TGCGCCAGCAGTGTGCAACTAGCGGGCGTATACGAGCAGTACTTC. Its protein is CASSVQLAGVYEQYF.